Listed here are 19 T cell receptor beta chains from one sample, sequenced in a study of cytomegalovirus exposure and HLA in healthy donors. Primers included in the PCR were 60 Vbeta and 13 Jbeta primers. Some clones are missing from TCRdb's copy, which holds only in-frame ones; the method was immunoSEQ multiplex PCR. The sample lists around 150,000 clones, under 90% occurring once. Sequencing used PBMCs. These receptors were collected from a man aged 25-45 years in good health and CMV-seronegative.

This chain links TRBV11-1 with TRBJ1-1; unclear D gene. CDR1 is SGHAT, CDR2 FQDESV, per germline (reference sequence). Trimming removed 1 base at V and 7 bases at J, with 7 bases between. The CDR3 runs 12 residues. The CDR3 coding sequence is TGTGCCAGCAGCTTAGTTCGGAGTGAAGCTTTCTTT. Translation gives CASSLVRSEAFF.

V gene TRBV19 combines with J gene TRBJ2-7; D is possibly TRBD1 (6 bases). CDR1 is LNHDA, CDR2 SQIVND, per germline (reference sequence). Trimming removed 5 bases from V and 3 bases from J, with 17 bases in between. This CDR3 contains 15 residues. The CDR3 protein is CASSAPKTGHYEQYF. The CDR3 DNA reads as TGTGCCAGTAGTGCTCCGAAGACAGGTCACTACGAGCAGTACTTC.

V is TRBV29-1 and J is TRBJ2-7; no reliable D call. The CDR3 is 13 residues long. Germline lookup yields CDR1 SQVTM and CDR2 ANQGSEA. V lost 5 bases, J lost 7 bases, and 18 bases lay in between. CDR3 DNA sequence: TGCAGCGTTCCAGTCGCAGGCTATAGGGAGCAGTACTTC. This codes for CSVPVAGYREQYF.

The rearrangement links TRBV27 to TRBJ1-2; 10 bases are shared with TRBD1. The germline V gene has CDR1 MNHEY and CDR2 SMNVEV (reference sequence). The trim removed 6 bases at V and 2 bases at J, leaving 9 bases unmatched. The CDR3 is 16 amino acids. The CDR3 spells CASSKTPGQGNYGYTF. CDR3 coding DNA: TGTGCCAGCAGCAAGACACCGGGACAGGGGAACTATGGCTACACCTTC.

This rearrangement joins TRBV7-9 to TRBJ2-2; TRBD1 matches 8 bases. The CDR3 is 13 amino acids. Trimming took 8 bases from V and 5 from J; bases not matched to a gene: 4. The germline V gene encodes CDR1 SEHNR and CDR2 FQNEAQ (reference sequence). CDR3 bases: TGTGCCAGCTTCCGACAGGGGACCGGGGAGCTGTTTTTT. It specifies CASFRQGTGELFF.

V is TRBV6-5 and J is TRBJ2-3, with 7 nucleotides matching TRBD1. There are 14 residues in the CDR3. Germline CDR1 reads MNHEY; CDR2 reads SVGAGI. The ends lost 4 bases at V and 4 bases at J; junction bases unmatched: 5. The chain's CDR3 is CASSWDSWADTQYF. DNA for the CDR3: TGTGCCAGCAGTTGGGACAGTTGGGCAGATACGCAGTATTTT.

This chain connects TRBV2 to TRBJ1-2; no firm D call. The CDR3 is made up of 11 amino acids. The germline V gene encodes CDR1 SNHLY and CDR2 FYNNEI. V lost 7 bases to trimming and J lost 2 bases, with 5 bases between them. The CDR3: CASTRNYGYTF. In nucleotides, the CDR3 is TGTGCCAGCACTAGGAACTATGGCTACACCTTC.

The chain recombines TRBV7-9 with TRBJ2-7, with D uncertain. The germline V and J ends were trimmed by 1 base and 4 bases, with 8 bases remaining between them. This CDR3 is 13 amino acids long. Germline values: CDR1 SEHNR, CDR2 FQNEAQ (reference sequence). CDR3 in amino acids: CASSLGFTYEQYF. The CDR3 DNA sequence: TGTGCCAGCAGCTTAGGCTTTACTTACGAGCAGTACTTC.

The chain employs TRBV2 and TRBJ2-5; D possibly corresponds to TRBD2 (5 bases). Germline CDR1 is SNHLY and CDR2 is FYNNEI. The V gene lost 8 bases and the J gene lost 4 bases, with 8 bases spanning the gap. This CDR3 spans 11 amino acids. Here the CDR3 DNA reads TGTGCCAGCCCCGAGGGAGAGACCCAGTACTTC. This codes for CASPEGETQYF.

This chain uses TRBV5-4 with TRBJ2-1; TRBD2 matches 12 bases. V trimming: 2 bases; J trimming: 8 bases; junction bases outside the gene matches: 5. Per the germline V gene, CDR1 is SGHNT and CDR2 is YYREEE (reference sequence). The CDR3 has 15 residues. This CDR3 is CASSLLAGGGDEQFF. The CDR3 region has the DNA TGTGCCAGCAGCTTACTAGCGGGGGGAGGGGATGAGCAGTTCTTC.

The genes are TRBV6-1 and TRBJ2-1; D may be TRBD2 (6 bases). This CDR3 has 14 residues. Germline lookup yields CDR1 MNHNS and CDR2 SASEGT. V was clipped by 6 bases and J by 3 bases, with 12 bases between them. The CDR3 loop reads CASRDSGIYNEQFF. In nucleotides, the CDR3 is TGTGCCAGCAGAGATAGCGGCATCTACAATGAGCAGTTCTTC.

This clone was observed a single time. The J gene is TRBJ2-5, the V gene TRBV11-3; 9 bases match TRBD2. J gave up 4 bases and V 1 base, and 4 bases lay outside the gene matches. The CDR3 has 15 residues. The germline V gene has CDR1 SGHNT and CDR2 YENEEA. CDR3 in amino acids: CASSLGGSGGETQYF. CDR3 bases: TGTGCCAGCAGCTTAGGCGGTAGCGGGGGAGAGACCCAGTACTTC.

This chain joins TRBV23-1 and TRBJ2-7; tentative D call: TRBD1 (6 bases). TRBV23-1 is treated as an ORF (open reading frame) with a function not yet certain. V was cut by 0 bases and J by 3 bases, with 21 bases left in between. CDR3 length: 18 amino acids. Here the CDR3 DNA reads TGCGCCAGCAGTCAATCAAAGGGGGTCAAGGACAGCTACTACGAGCAGTACTTC. Its translation: CASSQSKGVKDSYYEQYF.

This clone turned up a few times. The chain is built from TRBV5-1 and TRBJ2-2, with 8 bases aligning to TRBD2. Germline loops: CDR1 SGHRS, CDR2 YFSETQ. This CDR3 region has 16 residues. The J segment lost 0 bases and the V segment lost 4 bases, leaving 5 bases of the junction unmatched. The CDR3 DNA reads as TGCGCCAGCAGCAGAGGGGGACTAGCGAACACCGGGGAGCTGTTTTTT. Residues: CASSRGGLANTGELFF.

The V and J genes are TRBV28 and TRBJ2-2; possibly TRBD1 for D (5 bases). The CDR3 covers 15 residues. Trimming left V 2 bases short and J 4 bases short, with 11 bases between. Per germline, CDR1 MDHEN and CDR2 SYDVKM. DNA for the CDR3: TGTGCCAGCAGTTTAGCCCAGGGTCTCACCGGGGAGCTGTTTTTT. It yields the protein CASSLAQGLTGELFF.

V gene TRBV15 combines with J gene TRBJ1-3; 9 nucleotides line up with TRBD1. V was pared by 6 bases and J by 6 bases, with 3 bases of the junction left unmatched. The CDR3 has 13 residues. The germline V gene has CDR1 LNHNV and CDR2 YYDKDF (reference sequence). DNA of the CDR3: TGTGCCACCAGGGGACAGGGAGTAAACACCATATATTTT. Its translation is CATRGQGVNTIYF.

The count of this clone is one. The gene calls are TRBV5-4 and TRBJ1-2, with 10 positions matching TRBD1. The CDR3 has 16 amino acids. The germline CDR1 and CDR2 sequences are SGHNT and YYREEE (reference sequence). V lost 3 bases to trimming and J lost 7 bases; unmatched junction nucleotides: 12. The CDR3 nucleotides are TGTGCCAGCAGCTCACATCCGGGACAGGGGTTTACTGGCTACACCTTC. The encoded protein is CASSSHPGQGFTGYTF.

Here the CDR3 reads CASSLDSLAFYGYTF. DNA for the CDR3: TGTGCCAGCAGCTTAGATTCCTTAGCGTTCTATGGCTACACCTTC. The chain has TRBV11-2 and TRBJ1-2, with D uncertain. This CDR3 spans 15 amino acids. Germline CDR1 SGHAT, CDR2 FQNNGV. Trimming took 0 bases from V and 4 from J, leaving 12 bases between them.

The rearrangement joins TRBV7-6 to TRBJ2-2, with 7 positions matching TRBD1. The germline V gene has CDR1 SGHVS and CDR2 FNYEAQ. This CDR3 is 16 amino acids long. V gave up 6 bases and J gave up 6 bases; unmatched junction bases: 13. CDR3 DNA sequence: TGTGCCAGCAGATTTACCCCGTACAGGGGCGCCGGGGAGCTGTTTTTT. Its protein is CASRFTPYRGAGELFF.